These 32 T cell receptor beta chains were all obtained from the same sample, sequenced in a study of regulatory T cells in long-lasting Graves disease. HTBI primers from iRepertoire and Arm-PCR of CDR3 regions yielded the TCR beta libraries. TCRdb re-analysed the multiplex PCR reads in MiXCR, keeping a single row per CDR3 protein. The table includes hundreds of thousands of distinct CDR3 sequences, roughly 21% detected once. Time point defined: persistent/refractory GD, antithyroid drugs over 5 years with positive TRAb. The TCR library was made from RNA that had been extracted from PBMCs in TRIzol. This specimen was peripheral blood mononuclear cells (PBMCs), taken when the disease was refractory, from a patient treated with antithyroid drugs. These receptors all stem from a female donor with Graves disease.

This clonotype was observed once. The gene calls are TRBV7-8 and TRBJ2-1; 12 bases line up with TRBD1. The CDR3 runs to 15 residues. V lost 4 bases, J lost 9 bases, and 7 bases stayed unmatched. CDR1 is SGHVS, CDR2 FQNEAQ, per germline. As DNA, the CDR3 is TGTGCCAGCAGCTCCCGGGACAGGGGGCGAGGTGAGCAGTTCTTC. Translating gives CASSSRDRGRGEQFF.

J is TRBJ1-1 and V is TRBV30, with unresolved D. The ends were cut back, 0 bases at V and 5 bases at J, with 10 bases in the middle. Germline V gene lookup returns CDR1 GTSNPN and CDR2 SVGIG (reference sequence). The CDR3 sequence is 13 residues long. The CDR3 here is CAWSVSPWTEAFF. The CDR3 DNA is TGTGCCTGGAGTGTATCTCCGTGGACTGAAGCTTTCTTT.

Note on this clonotype: One junction end disagrees with the germline gene, perhaps due to a read error. V and J are TRBV4-1 and TRBJ2-7, with TRBD2 matching over 12 bases. TRBJ2-5 matches the DNA end more closely, so the J call is doubtful. Germline assignment: CDR1 MGHRA and CDR2 YSYEKL. The CDR3 sequence is 18 residues long. In nucleotides, the CDR3 is TGTGCCAGCAGCCAAGTCGGGACTAGCGGGCTGCATCAAGAGACCCAGTACTTC. This translates into CASSQVGTSGLHQETQYF.

V is TRBV4-1 and J is TRBJ1-5, with no clear D. CDR3 length: 14 amino acids. Germline loops: CDR1 MGHRA, CDR2 YSYEKL. V lost 4 bases to trimming and J lost 3 bases, with 10 bases between them. Here the CDR3 DNA reads TGCGCCAGCAGCCGGGTATTCCTCAATCAGCCCCAGCATTTT. Translated: CASSRVFLNQPQHF.

The V gene is TRBV12-3 or TRBV12-4, the J gene TRBJ2-4; 10 bases agree with TRBD2. CDR3 size: 18 residues. Trimming took 3 bases from V and 0 from J; bases not matched to a gene: 8. The CDR3 sequence is CASSFGAGGGLAKNIQYF. In nucleotides, the CDR3 is TGTGCCAGCAGTTTTGGAGCGGGAGGGGGGCTAGCCAAAAACATTCAGTACTTC.

In its sample, this clonotype was seen a few times. The rearrangement uses TRBV19 and TRBJ2-5, with D possibly matching TRBD2 (7 bases). The V gene lost 7 bases and the J gene lost 5 bases, with 23 bases spanning the gap. Germline V gene lookup returns CDR1 LNHDA and CDR2 SQIVND (reference sequence). This CDR3 spans 16 amino acids. CDR3 loop: CASTPRGGGSLETQYF. The CDR3 DNA reads TGTGCCAGTACCCCCCGAGGGGGGGGATCGTTGGAGACCCAGTACTTC.

The chain recombines TRBV11-2 with TRBJ2-3; D is ambiguous. Germline V gene data show CDR1 as SGHAT and CDR2 as FQNNGV. V dropped 2 bases and J dropped 0 bases, with 9 bases sitting between them. The CDR3 is 15 amino acids. The CDR3 nucleotides read TGTGCCAGCAGCTTATTTGGGCAGAGCACAGATACGCAGTATTTT. It is translated as CASSLFGQSTDTQYF.

This clonotype has ten or more counts. This chain joins TRBV6-1 and TRBJ1-2; 9 nucleotides match TRBD1. After removal of 8 bases from V and 4 bases from J, the junction contained 5 bases not matched to a gene. The CDR3 is made up of 13 amino acids. Per the germline V gene, CDR1 is MNHNS and CDR2 is SASEGT. CDR3 sequence: CASVGDRAYGYTF. For the CDR3, the DNA is TGTGCCAGCGTAGGGGACAGGGCCTATGGCTACACCTTC.

The table lists this clonotype with many counts. The chain recombines TRBV9 with TRBJ2-7, with D possibly matching TRBD2 (5 bases). This CDR3 region has 14 residues. Germline lookup yields CDR1 SGDLS and CDR2 YYNGEE. Deletions cut 0 bases from V and 7 bases from J, with 14 bases between. The CDR3 spells CASSVGERIGEQYF. The CDR3 nucleotides are TGTGCCAGCAGCGTAGGGGAGCGGATCGGGGAGCAGTACTTC. Complete variable domain (other parts from reference TRBV9 and TRBJ2-7): DSGVTQTPKHLITATGQRVTLRCSPRSGDLSVYWYQQSLDQGLQFLIQYYNGEERAKGNILERFSAQQFPDLHSELNLSSLELGDSALYFCASSVGERIGEQYFGPGTRLTVT.

This chain uses TRBV6-4 with TRBJ1-6; TRBD1 is a possible D gene (5 bases). This CDR3 has 13 amino acids. Trimming took off 6 bases at V and 7 bases at J, with 10 bases between the two ends. Germline V gives CDR1 MRHNA, CDR2 SNTAGT. In DNA form, the CDR3 reads TGTGCCAGCAGCGCGACAGTGAATTCACCCCTCCACTTT. Translated: CASSATVNSPLHF.

The sample holds a few counts of this clonotype. The chain uses TRBV6-5 and TRBJ1-5; D is ambiguous. Germline V lookup: CDR1 MNHEY, CDR2 SVGAGI. The ends were cut back, 0 bases at V and 9 bases at J, with 12 bases in the middle. This CDR3 region has 14 residues. The CDR3 loop is CASSYSPGHRPQHF. The CDR3 region has the DNA TGTGCCAGCAGTTACTCGCCAGGTCATCGGCCCCAGCATTTT.

Ten or more counts support this clonotype. The rearrangement links TRBV2 to TRBJ1-1, with TRBD1 as a possible D gene (6 bases). This CDR3 comprises 13 residues. Per the germline V gene, CDR1 is SNHLY and CDR2 is FYNNEI. CDR3 in DNA: TGTGTCGGGGGCGTACACCCGAACACTGAAGCTTTCTTT. It specifies CVGGVHPNTEAFF.

This clonotype showed up many times. V and J are TRBV28 and TRBJ1-2; D gene unclear. Germline CDR1 reads MDHEN; CDR2 reads SYDVKM. V was trimmed by 3 bases and J by 3 bases, leaving 5 bases between them. This CDR3 comprises 12 residues. CDR3 coding DNA: TGTGCCAGCAGTTTGTCCTACTATGGCTACACCTTC. Protein product: CASSLSYYGYTF.

This clonotype showed up just a few times. V and J are TRBV18 and TRBJ2-7; D is perhaps TRBD2 (6 bases). The ends were cut back, 3 bases at V and 6 bases at J, with 12 bases in the middle. The CDR3 has 13 amino acids. The germline CDR1 and CDR2 sequences are KGHSH and LQKENI. The CDR3 DNA is TGTGCCAGCTCACCCGAGGCGGGGCGCGAGCAGTACTTC. It encodes CASSPEAGREQYF.

The chain couples TRBV19 to TRBJ1-1, with a possible D match to TRBD1 (5 bases). V was cut by 5 bases and J by 3 bases, with 13 bases left in between. Germline V gene sequence: CDR1 LNHDA, CDR2 SQIVND (reference sequence). The CDR3 is 14 residues long. CDR3 protein: CASSVSGAHTEAFF. CDR3 DNA sequence: TGTGCCAGTAGTGTTTCCGGGGCCCACACTGAAGCTTTCTTT.

This clonotype has ten or more counts. The chain combines TRBV6-1 with TRBJ1-1; TRBD1 might be the D (5 bases). CDR1 is MNHNS and CDR2 is SASEGT in the germline V gene. The CDR3 is made up of 13 amino acids. V was clipped by 5 bases and J by 6 bases, with 13 bases between them. The CDR3 region has the DNA TGTGCCAGCAGTACAAATCGGGGGGCTGAAGCTTTCTTT. It codes for CASSTNRGAEAFF.

Concerning this clonotype itself: A read error is likely here: a far larger clone is one base away. V and J are TRBV15 and TRBJ2-7; D is perhaps TRBD1 (5 bases). The closer fit of TRBJ2-1 to the DNA end suggests the J call may be wrong. Germline CDR1 and CDR2: LNHNV and YYDKDF (reference sequence). The CDR3 has 16 amino acids. CDR3: CATSSPLLRPDKEQFF. The DNA for the CDR3 is TGTGCCACCAGCAGCCCGCTCCTAAGACCGGACAAGGAGCAGTTCTTC.

In its sample, this clonotype was seen a few times. This chain links TRBV5-5 with TRBJ1-4; D gene uncertain. V was shortened by 0 bases and J by 3 bases, with 9 bases between the two germline ends. The CDR3 is 15 residues long. The germline CDR1 and CDR2 sequences are SGHKS and YYEKEE (reference sequence). The DNA of the CDR3 is TGTGCCAGCAGCTTGGCCTGGGGAGCTAATGAAAAACTGTTTTTT. Encoded protein: CASSLAWGANEKLFF.

This clonotype was observed many times. The chain combines TRBV2 with TRBJ1-4, with D possibly matching TRBD1 (6 bases). This CDR3 comprises 14 residues. V was pared by 8 bases and J by 0 bases, with 10 bases between. CDR1 is SNHLY and CDR2 is FYNNEI in the germline V gene. CDR3: CASVQGATNEKLFF. DNA for the CDR3: TGTGCCAGCGTACAGGGAGCAACTAATGAAAAACTGTTTTTT.

DNA for the CDR3: TGCGCCAGCAGCCTCTCCGAGGGGGCAGCTGAAGCTTTCTTT. It encodes CASSLSEGAAEAFF. V usage is TRBV4-1 and J usage is TRBJ1-1; 7 bases agree with TRBD1. The CDR3 has 14 residues. V lost 4 bases and J lost 6; bases outside the gene matches: 8. Looked up from germline, CDR1 is MGHRA and CDR2 is YSYEKL.

This clonotype was seen only a few times. The V call is TRBV5-1, the J call TRBJ1-6, with D perhaps matching TRBD1 (5 bases). V was cut by 7 bases and J by 5 bases, with 16 bases left in between. This CDR3 is 15 amino acids long. Germline V gives CDR1 SGHRS, CDR2 YFSETQ. The CDR3 DNA reads as TGCGCCAGCCGCCCTCAGGGAGGGGATAATTCACCCCTCCACTTT. Translated, it gives CASRPQGGDNSPLHF.

The J gene is TRBJ2-2, the V gene TRBV7-6, with D unclear. Germline V gives CDR1 SGHVS, CDR2 FNYEAQ. This CDR3 region has 16 residues. Trimming stripped 0 bases from V and 0 bases from J, with 8 bases between. The CDR3 region is CASSLAGRANTGELFF. CDR3 DNA sequence: TGTGCCAGCAGCTTAGCAGGAAGGGCGAACACCGGGGAGCTGTTTTTT. Full variable domain (rest looked up from reference TRBV7-6 and TRBJ2-2): GAGVSQSPRYKVTKRGQDVALRCDPISGHVSLYWYRQALGQGPEFLTYFNYEAQQDKSGLPNDRFSAERPEGSISTLTIQRTEQRDSAMYRCASSLAGRANTGELFFGEGSRLTVL.

This clonotype was recorded at least ten times. The chain links TRBV3-1 to TRBJ2-7; D unresolved. The CDR3 is 11 amino acids. Trimming removed 2 bases from V and 7 bases from J, with 6 bases in between. Per germline, CDR1 LGHDT and CDR2 YNNKEL (reference sequence). CDR3 loop: CASSQTSEQYF. In DNA, the CDR3 is TGTGCCAGCAGCCAAACGAGTGAGCAGTACTTC.

This clonotype was counted at least ten times. The rearrangement joins TRBV28 to TRBJ2-7; 8 bases match TRBD2. The CDR3 sequence is 15 residues long. The germline V gene encodes CDR1 MDHEN and CDR2 SYDVKM. J gave up 4 bases and V 8 bases, and 13 bases lay outside the gene matches. CDR3 amino acids: CASLEAGEMVYEQYF. In DNA, the CDR3 is TGTGCCAGCCTCGAAGCGGGAGAGATGGTATACGAGCAGTACTTC.

In its sample, this clonotype was seen a few times. The rearrangement uses TRBV5-6 and TRBJ2-7; D tentatively fits TRBD1 or TRBD2 (5 bases each). Trimming took 3 bases from V and 2 from J, leaving 12 bases between them. The CDR3 length is 14 residues. The V gene's germline CDR1 is SGHDT and CDR2 YYEEEE. The CDR3 reads CASSSGPGTYEQYF. The DNA for the CDR3 is TGTGCCAGCAGCTCGGGACCGGGAACCTACGAGCAGTACTTC. Full variable domain (rest looked up from reference TRBV5-6 and TRBJ2-7): DAGVTQSPTHLIKTRGQQVTLRCSPKSGHDTVSWYQQALGQGPQFIFQYYEEEERQRGNFPDRFSGHQFPNYSSELNVNALLLGDSALYLCASSSGPGTYEQYFGPGTRLTVT.

This clonotype was found many times. This chain links TRBV20-1 with TRBJ2-5; 10 nucleotides agree with TRBD2. The V gene's germline CDR1 is DFQATT and CDR2 SNEGSKA (reference sequence). Losses at the gene ends were 5 bases for V and 4 bases for J; bases not matched to a gene: 7. The CDR3 has 14 amino acids. The DNA of the CDR3 is TGCAGTGCTGCGAGTCTAGCGGGAGTAGAGACCCAGTACTTC. Its translation: CSAASLAGVETQYF.

The sample holds many counts of this clonotype. V gene TRBV2 combines with J gene TRBJ1-5; 9 nucleotides line up with TRBD1. Germline CDR1 reads SNHLY; CDR2 reads FYNNEI. After removal of 6 bases from V and 6 bases from J, the junction contained 9 bases not matched to a gene. The CDR3 length is 15 residues. As DNA, the CDR3 is TGTGCCAGCAGAGCTGAGGACAGGGGTGGTCAGCCCCAGCATTTT. It yields the protein CASRAEDRGGQPQHF.

This rearrangement joins TRBV29-1 to TRBJ2-1; the match to TRBD1 covers 7 bases. Trimming cost V 7 bases and J 5 bases; bases outside gene matches: 8. CDR1 is SQVTM and CDR2 is ANQGSEA in the germline V gene. The CDR3 length is 13 residues. CDR3 sequence: CSARDRVHNEQFF. CDR3 coding DNA: TGCAGCGCACGTGACAGGGTCCACAATGAGCAGTTCTTC.

The chain combines TRBV28 with TRBJ2-1; 8 bases match TRBD1. The J segment lost 0 bases and the V segment lost 8 bases, leaving 6 bases of the junction unmatched. There are 15 residues in the CDR3. Germline CDR1 and CDR2: MDHEN and SYDVKM. CDR3 loop: CASGIGTGSYNEQFF. The CDR3 DNA sequence: TGTGCCAGCGGCATTGGGACAGGCTCCTACAATGAGCAGTTCTTC.

The chain recombines TRBV29-1 with TRBJ2-7, with D hard to call. Germline assignment: CDR1 SQVTM and CDR2 ANQGSEA. The CDR3 is made up of 11 amino acids. V was trimmed by 0 bases and J by 6 bases, leaving 6 bases between them. CDR3 protein: CSVEDLGEQYF. The CDR3 DNA sequence: TGCAGCGTTGAAGATCTTGGCGAGCAGTACTTC.

This clonotype was counted a few times. CDR3 sequence: CAWNPRLATGELFF. The DNA of the CDR3 is TGTGCCTGGAATCCTAGGCTAGCCACCGGGGAGCTGTTTTTT. The genes are TRBV30 and TRBJ2-2; perhaps TRBD2 as D (5 bases). Deletions cut 4 bases from V and 4 bases from J, with 13 bases between. This CDR3 region has 14 residues. Germline CDR1 and CDR2: GTSNPN and SVGIG (reference sequence).

The rearrangement links TRBV27 to TRBJ2-7; no definite D call. This CDR3 region has 13 residues. CDR1 and CDR2 from the germline V gene are MNHEY and SMNVEV (reference sequence). V was cut by 5 bases and J by 4 bases, with 12 bases left in between. The CDR3 DNA reads as TGTGCCAGCAGTCCCTATCACGGGTACGAGCAGTACTTC. It codes for CASSPYHGYEQYF.